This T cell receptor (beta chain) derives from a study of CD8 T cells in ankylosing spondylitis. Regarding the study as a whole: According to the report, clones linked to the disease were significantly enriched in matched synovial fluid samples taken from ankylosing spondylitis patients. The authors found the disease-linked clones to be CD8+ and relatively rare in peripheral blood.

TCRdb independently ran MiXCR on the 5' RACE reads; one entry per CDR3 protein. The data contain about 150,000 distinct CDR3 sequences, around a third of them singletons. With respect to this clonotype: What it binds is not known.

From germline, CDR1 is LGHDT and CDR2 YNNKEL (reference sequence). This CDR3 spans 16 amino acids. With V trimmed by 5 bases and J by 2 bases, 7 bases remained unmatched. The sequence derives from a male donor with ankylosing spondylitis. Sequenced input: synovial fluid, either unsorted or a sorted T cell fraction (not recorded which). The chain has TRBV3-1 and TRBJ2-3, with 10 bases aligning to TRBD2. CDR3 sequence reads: CASSRISGGLTDTQYF. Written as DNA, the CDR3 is TGTGCCAGCAGCAGAATTAGCGGGGGGCTCACAGATACGCAGTATTTT.